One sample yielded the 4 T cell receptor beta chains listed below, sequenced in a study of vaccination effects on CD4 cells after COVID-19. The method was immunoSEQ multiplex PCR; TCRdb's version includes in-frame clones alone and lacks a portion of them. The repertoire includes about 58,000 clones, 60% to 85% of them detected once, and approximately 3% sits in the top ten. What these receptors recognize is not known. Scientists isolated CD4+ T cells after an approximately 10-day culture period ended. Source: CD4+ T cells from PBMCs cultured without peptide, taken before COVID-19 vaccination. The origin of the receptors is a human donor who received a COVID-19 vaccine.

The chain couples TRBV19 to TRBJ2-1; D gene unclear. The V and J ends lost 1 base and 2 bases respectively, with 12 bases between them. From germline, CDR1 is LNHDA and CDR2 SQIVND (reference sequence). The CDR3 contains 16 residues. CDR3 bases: TGTGCCAGTAGTATAGGTCAGGCTACAGCCTACAATGAGCAGTTCTTC. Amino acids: CASSIGQATAYNEQFF.

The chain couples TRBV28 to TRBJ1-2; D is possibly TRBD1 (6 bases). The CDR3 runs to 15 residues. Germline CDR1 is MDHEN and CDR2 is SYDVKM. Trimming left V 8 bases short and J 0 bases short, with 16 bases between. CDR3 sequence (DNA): TGTGCCAGCTGCGGAGGGGGTAAAGCTAACTATGGCTACACCTTC. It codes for CASCGGGKANYGYTF.

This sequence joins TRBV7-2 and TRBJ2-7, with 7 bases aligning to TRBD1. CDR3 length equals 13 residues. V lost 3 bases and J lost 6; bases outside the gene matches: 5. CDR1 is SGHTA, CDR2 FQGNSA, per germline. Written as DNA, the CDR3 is TGTGCCAGCAGCTTTGGGTCAGGGGGCGAGCAGTACGTC. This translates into CASSFGSGGEQYV.

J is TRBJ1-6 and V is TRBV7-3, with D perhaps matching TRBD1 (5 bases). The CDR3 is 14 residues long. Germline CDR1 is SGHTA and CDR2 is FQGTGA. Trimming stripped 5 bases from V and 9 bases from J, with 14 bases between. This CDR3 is CASSPGFVGSPLHF. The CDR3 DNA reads TGTGCCAGCAGCCCAGGGTTTGTCGGTTCACCCCTCCACTTT.